These 10 T cell receptor beta chains share one sample of origin, sequenced in a study of blood T cell repertoires in COVID-19. Assay: immunoSEQ multiplex PCR; the TCRdb copy retains only in-frame clones and omits some. The sample consists of some 150,000 clones, 86% of them appearing once. Input material: peripheral blood. All receptors derive from a man in his 70s with acute or convalescent COVID-19.

This chain uses TRBV5-6 with TRBJ2-3; 8 bases map to TRBD2. CDR1 and CDR2 (germline): SGHDT, YYEEEE. The CDR3 is made up of 16 amino acids. V lost 2 bases to trimming and J lost 1 base; unmatched junction nucleotides: 6. DNA for the CDR3: TGTGCCAGCAGCTTCAACGGGAGGGCCGGCACAGATACGCAGTATTTT. This codes for CASSFNGRAGTDTQYF.

This chain connects TRBV5-1 to TRBJ1-1, with D unclear. V lost 4 bases and J 5 bases, leaving 15 bases between the germline ends. This CDR3 region has 14 residues. Germline V lookup: CDR1 SGHRS, CDR2 YFSETQ. The CDR3 bases are TGCGCCAGCAGCCAGACCTTGGCGGGGACTGAAGCTTTCTTT. Translated, it gives CASSQTLAGTEAFF.

The chain recombines TRBV6-6 with TRBJ1-1; D is unresolved. This CDR3 is built from 14 residues. V lost 2 bases and J 5 bases, leaving 12 bases between the germline ends. From germline, CDR1 is MNHNY and CDR2 SVGAGI (reference sequence). The CDR3 sequence is CASSYADDSTEAFF. The CDR3 DNA reads TGTGCCAGCAGTTACGCGGATGATAGTACTGAAGCTTTCTTT.

V usage is TRBV7-2 and J usage is TRBJ1-1; 8 bases align to TRBD1. Germline V gene sequence: CDR1 SGHTA, CDR2 FQGNSA. V was pared by 5 bases and J by 8 bases, with 7 bases of the junction left unmatched. The CDR3 length is 13 residues. CDR3 sequence: CASSTGQGFEAFF. DNA of the CDR3: TGTGCCAGCAGCACCGGACAGGGATTCGAAGCTTTCTTT. Full variable domain (missing parts from reference TRBV7-2 and TRBJ1-1): GAGVSQSPSNKVTEKGKDVELRCDPISGHTALYWYRQSLGQGLEFLIYFQGNSAPDKSGLPSDRFSAERTGGSVSTLTIQRTQQEDSAVYLCASSTGQGFEAFFGQGTRLTVV.

This clone was observed a handful of times. V is TRBV4-2 and J is TRBJ2-5; D is ambiguous. The CDR3 extends over 17 amino acids. Germline lookup yields CDR1 LGHNA and CDR2 YNFKEQ. V was shortened by 3 bases and J by 0 bases, with 17 bases between the two germline ends. The CDR3 nucleotides are TGTGCCAGCAGCCAGCACCGGTCCGATGCCCACCAAGAGACCCAGTACTTC. Encoded protein: CASSQHRSDAHQETQYF.

V and J are TRBV27 and TRBJ2-2; 10 bases are shared with TRBD2. With 5 bases clipped from V and 4 bases from J, the junction kept 4 bases outside the gene matches. Germline values: CDR1 MNHEY, CDR2 SMNVEV (reference sequence). This CDR3 region has 15 residues. The CDR3 bases are TGTGCCAGCAGTATCCGGACTAGCGGCACCGGGGAGCTGTTTTTT. As protein: CASSIRTSGTGELFF.

V gene TRBV27 combines with J gene TRBJ2-2; 9 positions match TRBD1. With 4 bases clipped from V and 6 bases from J, the junction kept 6 bases outside the gene matches. CDR1 is MNHEY and CDR2 is SMNVEV in the germline V gene (reference sequence). The CDR3 spans 15 residues. The CDR3 sequence: CASSSRTGVPGELFF. The DNA of the CDR3 is TGTGCCAGCAGTTCCCGGACAGGGGTTCCCGGGGAGCTGTTTTTT.

This clone occurred a few times. The chain recombines TRBV9 with TRBJ2-1, with 8 positions matching TRBD2. Trimming took 4 bases from V and 9 from J; bases not matched to a gene: 12. Germline V lookup: CDR1 SGDLS, CDR2 YYNGEE. The CDR3 is 15 amino acids. CDR3 nucleotide sequence: TGTGCCAGCAGCCCCCGGGGGAGCGGGAGCTCTGAGCAGTTCTTC. As protein: CASSPRGSGSSEQFF.

The genes are TRBV5-5 and TRBJ1-1; D not resolved. The CDR3 contains 13 residues. Trimming took off 2 bases at V and 4 bases at J, with 9 bases between the two ends. Germline CDR1 SGHKS, CDR2 YYEKEE (reference sequence). Written as DNA, the CDR3 is TGTGCCAGCAGCTTAAACAGCTTCACTGAAGCTTTCTTT. Translated: CASSLNSFTEAFF.

This rearrangement joins TRBV18 to TRBJ1-2; TRBD1 is a possible D gene (5 bases). The V end lost 2 bases, the J end lost 8 bases, and 15 bases lay between the germline ends. The CDR3 spans 14 residues. Germline V gene sequence: CDR1 KGHSH, CDR2 LQKENI. The CDR3 loop is CASSPGAGSQGYTF. The CDR3 bases are TGTGCCAGCTCACCAGGTGCAGGGTCACAAGGCTACACCTTC.